This is a list of T cell receptor beta chains from one sample in a study of shared clonotypes between healthy human individuals. Data came from immunoSEQ multiplex PCR; TCRdb stores just in-frame clones and leaves some out. The repertoire holds about 2.4 million clones, with under 95% as singletons. Sequences were obtained from naive CD4+ T cells from PBMCs. The receptor source for this set is a young man in good health. Some clones in this sample may be carry-over from other donors' samples. Each CDR3 is given without its conserved first and last residue. Each record gives: CDR3 protein, V gene.

CDR3: ASSGRTDNEQY; V: TRBV9
CDR3: ASSLFLGQVNGYT; V: TRBV28
CDR3: AGEGQMNSPLH; V: TRBV30
CDR3: ASSYSGGQVGYT; V: TRBV6-5
CDR3: ASSGTVGGYT; V: TRBV28
CDR3: ASSGLAGGTEQF; V: TRBV9
CDR3: ASSSRDRGLHEQY; V: TRBV7-2
CDR3: ASSFLGSGANVLT; V: TRBV11-2
CDR3: ASGLVLDREIGYT; V: TRBV12-5
CDR3: ASSQIPSSYNEQF; V: TRBV11-2
CDR3: ASGLGPNLNTEAF; V: TRBV12-5
CDR3: ASTFSRPTAQPQH; V: TRBV6-1
CDR3: ASTPTAGNYGYT; V: TRBV7-9
CDR3: ASSLLAGGPSYNEQF; V: TRBV7-3
CDR3: ASSPRTGLNSPLH; V: TRBV27
CDR3: SVGTIWGEQY; V: TRBV29-1
CDR3: ASRTGGANEKLF; V: TRBV28
CDR3: ASSVGLAEETQY; V: TRBV7-9
CDR3: SVGDRANTEAF; V: TRBV29-1
CDR3: ASSTRTSGSGSEQY; V: TRBV5-4
CDR3: ASSSGYGYT; V: TRBV28
CDR3: SDTRQGGTDTQY; V: TRBV29-1
CDR3: ASSLGQTYNSPLH; V: TRBV28
CDR3: ASSWRTGDLNTEAF; V: TRBV5-1
CDR3: ASASHSSYEQY; V: TRBV28
CDR3: SVVKRLAGSINHEQY; V: TRBV29-1
CDR3: ASSYSLMASGYEQY; V: TRBV6-6
CDR3: ASSEITGVVNEQF; V: TRBV7-3
CDR3: ASSQVYGRETQY; V: TRBV14
CDR3: ASSPDRGSQETQY; V: TRBV11-1
CDR3: SASEGREAF; V: TRBV20-1
CDR3: ASSLGGGNQPQH; V: TRBV28
CDR3: AWTNFPYGYT; V: TRBV30
CDR3: ASSVQGGLGEKLF; V: TRBV5-6
CDR3: ASSLFANTEAF; V: TRBV11-2
CDR3: ASSVEPVGDFDGYT; V: TRBV9
CDR3: ASSLAGWGPLLTEAF; V: TRBV5-1
CDR3: ASSLNREVWGYT; V: TRBV7-2
CDR3: AISEGQGGNQPQH; V: TRBV10-3
CDR3: ASSNGYEQY; V: TRBV19
CDR3: ASSVALVDTIY; V: TRBV9
CDR3: ASSSLGTYGYT; V: TRBV11-2
CDR3: ASSSGRDLT; V: TRBV6-5
CDR3: ASSDGGEEQF; V: TRBV25-1
CDR3: ASSGNQDRRTGSNYGYT; V: TRBV9
CDR3: ASTSTGAGETQY; V: TRBV5-1
CDR3: ASSFSQRPRGGTDTQY; V: TRBV18
CDR3: AWSVSPNTGELF; V: TRBV30